The 15 T cell receptor beta chains below all came from one sample that was sequenced in a study of blood T cell repertoires in COVID-19. The method was immunoSEQ multiplex PCR; TCRdb's version includes in-frame clones alone and lacks a portion of them. The sample consists of 150,000 to 200,000 clones, roughly 83% of them appearing once. Material: peripheral blood. The receptors were gathered from a woman aged 40 to 50 with COVID-19, enrolled during active disease.

This chain connects TRBV2 to TRBJ2-3; 7 bases line up with TRBD1. V was clipped by 6 bases and J by 4 bases; unmatched bases: 7. Looked up from germline, CDR1 is SNHLY and CDR2 is FYNNEI. This CDR3 is 14 amino acids long. Written as DNA, the CDR3 is TGTGCCAGCAGACCAGACAGGGTATCAGATACGCAGTATTTT. This sequence encodes CASRPDRVSDTQYF.

The chain couples TRBV2 to TRBJ1-1, with 9 nucleotides matching TRBD1. The CDR3 loop spans 15 amino acids. Germline V gene lookup returns CDR1 SNHLY and CDR2 FYNNEI. The trim removed 2 bases at V and 11 bases at J, leaving 12 bases unmatched. Here the CDR3 reads CASSESRDRVAAAFF. The DNA for the CDR3 is TGTGCCAGCAGTGAAAGCCGGGACAGGGTAGCCGCGGCTTTCTTT.

The gene calls are TRBV5-5 and TRBJ1-2; no definite D call. Between the trimmed V and J ends, which lost 4 bases and 7 bases, there was a span of 17 bases. This CDR3 is built from 14 residues. Germline CDR1 is SGHKS and CDR2 is YYEKEE (reference sequence). CDR3 coding DNA: TGTGCCAGCAGCCGGAGGGAGCTATTTAGTGGCTACACCTTC. Protein: CASSRRELFSGYTF.

The chain's CDR3 is CASSWGGTGIDEQFF. Written as DNA, the CDR3 is TGTGCCAGCAGCTGGGGCGGGACCGGGATCGATGAGCAGTTCTTC. The chain has TRBV7-9 and TRBJ2-1; D is perhaps TRBD2 (6 bases). V lost 4 bases to trimming and J lost 8 bases, with 18 bases between them. CDR1 SEHNR and CDR2 FQNEAQ come from the germline V gene (reference sequence). The CDR3 length is 15 residues.

The J gene is TRBJ1-1, the V gene TRBV11-3, with 7 bases that match TRBD1. Germline V gene lookup returns CDR1 SGHNT and CDR2 YENEEA. The CDR3 has 14 amino acids. The V gene end was trimmed by 5 bases and the J gene end by 3 bases; junction bases not matched to a gene: 6. CDR3 nucleotides: TGTGCCAGCAGCCTGGGCAGGGGGGACACTGAAGCTTTCTTT. Its translation: CASSLGRGDTEAFF.

The chain combines TRBV27 with TRBJ1-1; 7 nucleotides align to TRBD1. Germline CDR1 reads MNHEY; CDR2 reads SMNVEV (reference sequence). The CDR3 covers 13 residues. V was pared by 6 bases and J by 4 bases, with 5 bases of the junction left unmatched. In DNA, the CDR3 is TGTGCCAGCAGGCTGACAGGGATCACTGAAGCTTTCTTT. It specifies CASRLTGITEAFF.

This chain uses TRBV5-4 with TRBJ1-2; 7 nucleotides match TRBD1. V lost 2 bases and J lost 1; bases outside the gene matches: 2. The CDR3 is 14 amino acids. Germline V gene lookup returns CDR1 SGHNT and CDR2 YYREEE (reference sequence). CDR3 residues: CASSLQGFNYGYTF. CDR3 bases: TGTGCCAGCAGCTTACAGGGGTTTAACTATGGCTACACCTTC.

The chain recombines TRBV7-3 with TRBJ2-3; weak D call: TRBD2 (5 bases). Germline V gives CDR1 SGHTA, CDR2 FQGTGA. Trimming removed 5 bases from V and 0 bases from J, with 18 bases in between. This CDR3 contains 17 residues. The CDR3 spells CASSLARGLSSTDTQYF. CDR3 in DNA: TGTGCCAGCAGCCTGGCGCGAGGACTGAGCAGCACAGATACGCAGTATTTT.

This clone was recorded only once. The V gene is TRBV5-1, the J gene TRBJ2-4, with TRBD1 matching over 9 bases. This CDR3 is 14 amino acids long. Per germline, CDR1 SGHRS and CDR2 YFSETQ. The ends lost 4 bases at V and 8 bases at J; junction bases unmatched: 7. CDR3 coding DNA: TGCGCCAGCAGCGGGGGACAGGGTATGGACATTCAGTACTTC. The encoded protein is CASSGGQGMDIQYF.

The V call is TRBV6-5, the J call TRBJ1-2, with 9 bases matching TRBD1. With 6 bases clipped from V and 4 bases from J, the junction kept 9 bases outside the gene matches. The CDR3 consists of 15 residues. CDR1 is MNHEY and CDR2 is SVGAGI in the germline V gene. The CDR3 region is CASRLSTGGLYGYTF. Written as DNA, the CDR3 is TGTGCCAGCAGGCTGTCGACAGGGGGACTCTATGGCTACACCTTC.

The chain uses TRBV24-1 and TRBJ2-5; 7 bases align to TRBD1. With V trimmed by 1 base and J by 5 bases, 6 bases remained unmatched. The CDR3 covers 15 residues. Germline V gene data show CDR1 as KGHDR and CDR2 as SFDVKD. CDR3 in DNA: TGTGCCACCAGTGATTTCGACAGGGTAAGGGAGACCCAGTACTTC. Protein sequence: CATSDFDRVRETQYF.

The chain links TRBV18 to TRBJ1-3; tentative D call: TRBD1 (6 bases). Trimming removed 3 bases from V and 2 bases from J, with 17 bases in between. Germline assignment: CDR1 KGHSH and CDR2 LQKENI. The CDR3 consists of 17 residues. Here the CDR3 DNA reads TGTGCCAGCTCACCGGGGGCAGGGTCGGGACCTGGAAACACCATATATTTT. Translation: CASSPGAGSGPGNTIYF.

This clone was seen only once. The chain joins TRBV7-2 to TRBJ1-1; D call uncertain. Germline CDR1 and CDR2: SGHTA and FQGNSA. The CDR3 is 15 amino acids. The V and J ends lost 5 bases and 6 bases respectively, with 19 bases between them. The CDR3 protein is CASSHPNNVKSEAFF. CDR3 sequence (DNA): TGTGCCAGCAGCCATCCCAACAACGTAAAGTCTGAAGCTTTCTTT.

The V call is TRBV9, the J call TRBJ2-1; 8 bases match TRBD2. Germline CDR1 and CDR2: SGDLS and YYNGEE. The CDR3 runs to 15 residues. V lost 5 bases and J lost 3; bases outside the gene matches: 7. DNA of the CDR3: TGTGCCAGCAGTCCCAGCGGGGGACTCTACAATGAGCAGTTCTTC. Its protein is CASSPSGGLYNEQFF.

This clone showed up just once. The chain employs TRBV25-1 and TRBJ1-2, with D tentatively TRBD1 (6 bases). Trimming removed 6 bases at V and 5 bases at J, with 13 bases between. CDR3 length: 13 amino acids. Per the germline V gene, CDR1 is MGHDK and CDR2 is SYGVNS. Here the CDR3 DNA reads TGTGCCAGCAGCCCTGACAGGTTGTATGGCTACACCTTC. Its translation is CASSPDRLYGYTF.